This TCR beta chain was sequenced in a study of OX40 agonist ivuxolimab in advanced cancers. Concerning the study at large: Ivuxolimab, which targeted the costimulatory receptor OX40 (CD134), was an agonistic, fully human IgG2 monoclonal antibody. The paper describes the monotherapy dose-escalation part (N ≈ 49 patients) of the phase I trial of ivuxolimab. Peripheral TCRbeta sequencing was intended to test whether TCR sequence diversity was altered and clonal T-cell expansion was caused by ivuxolimab. The dose-escalation cohort was almost 85% male with a mean age of about 58 years, ranging from 23 to 79. Prior anti-PD-1, anti-PD-L1 or anti-CTLA-4 therapy was permitted, and checkpoint inhibitors had been received by 30% to 40% of dose-escalation patients. Of the approximately 50 dose-escalation patients, hepatocellular carcinoma was present in around 20, melanoma in roughly 15, renal cell carcinoma in 9 and head and neck cancer in 9. Intravenous ivuxolimab was administered to patients every 2 weeks at six dose levels: 0.01, 0.1, 0.3, 1.5, 3 and 10 mg/kg. Partial responses were achieved by three dose-escalation patients, of whom one had hepatocellular carcinoma and two had cutaneous melanoma. Paper-wide results and their limitations: The antigen specificity of the peripheral T cells that underwent clonal expansion was not determined. Low levels of normalized T-cell clonal expansion were also seen in some nonresponding patients. Partial responders in the 0.1-3.0 mg/kg groups had among the lowest normalized peripheral clonal expansion, especially among CD8+ T cells. After ivuxolimab, more expanded clones were found on average in CD8+ T cells than in CD4+ T cells. Clonal expansion of both CD4+ and CD8+ blood T cells was observed from baseline to week 6 at doses 0.1 to 3.0 mg/kg.

About this clone itself: What antigen it recognizes has not been identified. One base away there is no much larger clone; base qualities are not given.

Via the germline V gene, CDR1 is MDHEN and CDR2 SYDVKM. V loses 6 bases at its end and J loses 2 bases; junction bases beyond the gene matches: 7. Measured from the cysteine to the phenylalanine, the CDR3 is 15 residues long. Of the read, only the CDR3 DNA is kept; its 45 bases are in frame from base 1. The trial excluded patients who had a history of autoimmune disease or were on systemic immunosuppression. In every dose cohort, peripheral blood was drawn for TCR sequencing at baseline, cycle 4 day 1, and cycle 7 day 1. Samples were obtained from an open-label, multicenter, first-in-human phase I dose-escalation trial of ivuxolimab. Adults with locally advanced or metastatic head and neck squamous cell, hepatocellular, melanoma or renal cell carcinoma were enrolled in the trial. Before TCR sequencing, CD4+ T cells and CD8+ T cells from peripheral blood were sorted into separate populations. Genomic DNA was isolated from the sorted cells so that the TCRbeta CDR3 region could be sequenced. The immunoSEQ Assay was used to sequence the TCRbeta CDR3 regions. TCRdb took this table from immuneACCESS and kept in-frame rearrangements with V and J called. Such tables lack part of the clones; where checked against another copy, unresolved V genes explain under half of the gap, and the rest is unexplained. In this sample the table shows approximately 40,000 clones, over 80% of which occur a single time. The top ten constitute 8.5% to 10% of the sample.

The input for sequencing was CD4+ or CD8+ T cells sorted from blood, taken in a trial of the OX40 agonist ivuxolimab. This TCR was recovered from an adult with an advanced solid tumor such as melanoma, head and neck, liver or kidney cancer. The chain joins TRBV28 to TRBJ1-5, with 7 bases aligning to TRBD1. The base sequence is TGTGCCAGCAGCCCGGACAGGATAGGCAATCAGCCCCAGCATTTT. It codes for CASSPDRIGNQPQHF.